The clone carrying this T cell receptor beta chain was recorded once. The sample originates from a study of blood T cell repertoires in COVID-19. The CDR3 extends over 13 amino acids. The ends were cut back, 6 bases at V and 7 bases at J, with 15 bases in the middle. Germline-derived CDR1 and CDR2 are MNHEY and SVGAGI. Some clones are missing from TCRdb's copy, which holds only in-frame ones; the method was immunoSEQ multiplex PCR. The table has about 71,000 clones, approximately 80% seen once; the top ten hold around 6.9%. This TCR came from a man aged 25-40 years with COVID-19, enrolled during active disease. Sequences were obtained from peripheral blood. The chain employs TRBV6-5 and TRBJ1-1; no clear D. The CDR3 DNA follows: TGTGCCAGCAGGGAGGAAACTAAGGGTGAAGCTTTCTTT. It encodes CASREETKGEAFF.